Given below is one T cell receptor beta chain in context. Antigen: not known. Assay: immunoSEQ multiplex PCR; the TCRdb copy retains only in-frame clones and omits some. The sample has fewer than 70,000 clones; about 87% are singletons. The sample comes from a study of T cell responses to AZD1222 COVID-19 vaccine. Whole-study results and caveats: In all cases, repertoires were sampled only after the peak T cell response. Baseline antibody screening turned up just six seropositive AZD1222 recipients. Increases in Spike-specific TCR breadth and depth were seen after two AZD1222 doses. Reportedly, close to half of spike-specific TCRs are directed against unmutated variant regions.

The germline V gene encodes CDR1 LNHNV and CDR2 YYDKDF (reference sequence). V shed 0 bases and J 7 bases; nucleotides not matched to a gene: 7. This CDR3 comprises 16 residues. The origin of this receptor is an adult in good health. Source: peripheral blood, taken on day 0 of AZD1222 vaccination. The chain recombines TRBV15 with TRBJ1-4; 8 bases map to TRBD1. CDR3 loop: CATSRDFGQGGEKLFF. In DNA form, the CDR3 reads TGTGCCACCAGCAGAGATTTTGGACAGGGTGGTGAAAAACTGTTTTTT.